A selection of T cell receptor beta chains follows, all from one sample in a study of cytomegalovirus exposure and HLA in healthy donors. Sequencing used immunoSEQ multiplex PCR; TCRdb keeps in-frame clones, though not all of them. The sample carries more than 200,000 clones, roughly 68% recorded once. Sequenced: PBMCs. The receptor source for this set is a man aged 40-50 years in good health and CMV-seropositive. Each CDR3 is given with its conserved first and last residue. The D gene is left open where the match is weak. Clone size is stated in some rows and not others, as once, few, many or a class when expanded.

d_call: TRBD1; v_call: TRBV6-4; clone_size: -; j_call: TRBJ2-3; cdr3_aa: CASSRGSTDTQYF; cdr3_nt: TGTGCCAGCAGCAGGGGGTCCACAGATACGCAGTATTTT
d_call: -; v_call: TRBV29-1; clone_size: once; j_call: TRBJ1-3; cdr3_aa: CSVGAGSGGNTIYF; cdr3_nt: TGCAGCGTTGGAGCGGGGAGTGGTGGAAACACCATATATTTT
d_call: TRBD1; v_call: TRBV7-9; clone_size: -; j_call: TRBJ1-2; cdr3_aa: CASSPQGLGGYTF; cdr3_nt: TGTGCCAGCAGCCCACAGGGGCTTGGGGGCTACACCTTC
d_call: -; v_call: TRBV27; clone_size: -; j_call: TRBJ1-5; cdr3_aa: CASSLSRGPNQPQHF; cdr3_nt: TGTGCCAGCAGTTTAAGCAGGGGCCCCAATCAGCCCCAGCATTTT
d_call: -; v_call: TRBV7-9; clone_size: -; j_call: TRBJ1-1; cdr3_aa: CASSRNRGTEASF; cdr3_nt: TGTGCCAGCAGCCGCAACCGAGGGACTGAAGCTTCCTTT
d_call: -; v_call: TRBV11-2; clone_size: -; j_call: TRBJ2-5; cdr3_aa: CASSPRRDETQYF; cdr3_nt: TGTGCCAGCAGCCCCAGGAGGGATGAGACCCAGTACTTC
d_call: -; v_call: TRBV15; clone_size: -; j_call: TRBJ2-7; cdr3_aa: CATSREAFYEQYF; cdr3_nt: TGTGCCACCAGCAGAGAAGCGTTTTACGAGCAGTACTTC
d_call: -; v_call: TRBV5-4; clone_size: -; j_call: TRBJ2-7; cdr3_aa: CASSLSGEQYF; cdr3_nt: TGTGCCAGCAGCTTGTCGGGCGAGCAGTACTTC
d_call: -; v_call: TRBV5-4; clone_size: -; j_call: TRBJ1-2; cdr3_aa: CASSRQAGGPRYGYTF; cdr3_nt: TGTGCCAGCAGCCGACAGGCGGGAGGACCTCGCTATGGCTACACCTTC
d_call: TRBD1; v_call: TRBV29-1; clone_size: -; j_call: TRBJ2-7; cdr3_aa: CSVAPGTGLYEQYF; cdr3_nt: TGCAGCGTTGCCCCGGGGACAGGACTCTACGAGCAGTACTTC
d_call: -; v_call: TRBV5-6; clone_size: -; j_call: TRBJ1-3; cdr3_aa: CASSLGGGVSGNTIYF; cdr3_nt: TGTGCCAGCAGCTTGGGCGGAGGCGTCTCTGGAAACACCATATATTTT
d_call: -; v_call: TRBV6-5; clone_size: few; j_call: TRBJ2-7; cdr3_aa: CASNKRGGLHEQYF; cdr3_nt: TGTGCCAGCAACAAAAGGGGGGGTCTCCACGAGCAGTACTTC
d_call: -; v_call: TRBV7-6; clone_size: -; j_call: TRBJ2-3; cdr3_aa: CASSPTLGQFIPDTQYF; cdr3_nt: TGTGCCAGCAGCCCAACCCTTGGACAGTTTATTCCAGATACGCAGTATTTT
d_call: -; v_call: TRBV5-1; clone_size: -; j_call: TRBJ1-2; cdr3_aa: CASSYDSYGYTF; cdr3_nt: TGCGCCAGCAGCTACGACAGCTATGGCTACACCTTC
d_call: -; v_call: TRBV6-1; clone_size: few; j_call: TRBJ1-5; cdr3_aa: CASSELQGGNQPQHF; cdr3_nt: TGTGCCAGCAGTGAACTACAGGGAGGCAATCAGCCCCAGCATTTT
d_call: -; v_call: TRBV6-5; clone_size: -; j_call: TRBJ2-7; cdr3_aa: CASSSFSGLETYEQYF; cdr3_nt: TGTGCCAGCAGTTCTTTCTCGGGTCTCGAAACCTACGAGCAGTACTTC
d_call: -; v_call: TRBV5-1; clone_size: once; j_call: TRBJ1-1; cdr3_aa: CASSERSMNTEAFF; cdr3_nt: TGCGCCAGCAGCGAACGGAGCATGAACACTGAAGCTTTCTTT
d_call: TRBD1; v_call: TRBV7-9; clone_size: -; j_call: TRBJ2-1; cdr3_aa: CASSSYRSRQGSEQFF; cdr3_nt: TGTGCCAGCAGCTCTTATAGGAGTAGACAGGGCAGTGAGCAGTTCTTC
d_call: -; v_call: TRBV4-2; clone_size: few; j_call: TRBJ1-5; cdr3_aa: CASSQGGEGNQPQHF; cdr3_nt: TGTGCCAGCAGCCAAGGCGGGGAGGGCAATCAGCCCCAGCATTTT
d_call: -; v_call: TRBV7-9; clone_size: -; j_call: TRBJ2-3; cdr3_aa: CASSLTGSTDTQYF; cdr3_nt: TGTGCCAGCAGCTTAACAGGATCCACAGATACGCAGTATTTT
d_call: TRBD1; v_call: TRBV4-1; clone_size: -; j_call: TRBJ1-1; cdr3_aa: CASSQDWTGWLGTEAFF; cdr3_nt: TGCGCCAGCAGCCAAGATTGGACAGGGTGGTTAGGGACTGAAGCTTTCTTT
d_call: -; v_call: TRBV19; clone_size: -; j_call: TRBJ2-3; cdr3_aa: CASSIGLAGTDTQYF; cdr3_nt: TGTGCCAGTAGTATAGGGTTAGCTGGCACAGATACGCAGTATTTT
d_call: TRBD1; v_call: TRBV7-9; clone_size: few; j_call: TRBJ2-1; cdr3_aa: CASSLASGTGGYNEQFF; cdr3_nt: TGTGCCAGCAGCTTAGCCTCCGGGACAGGGGGCTACAATGAGCAGTTCTTC
d_call: -; v_call: TRBV10-2; clone_size: -; j_call: TRBJ2-7; cdr3_aa: CASSGQGAGYEQYF; cdr3_nt: TGCGCCAGCAGTGGTCAGGGTGCAGGATACGAGCAGTACTTC
d_call: TRBD1; v_call: TRBV7-8; clone_size: -; j_call: TRBJ2-3; cdr3_aa: CASSQRQGGTDTQYF; cdr3_nt: TGTGCCAGCAGCCAACGACAGGGCGGAACAGATACGCAGTATTTT
d_call: -; v_call: TRBV11-2; clone_size: few; j_call: TRBJ2-7; cdr3_aa: CASSLEWEQYF; cdr3_nt: TGTGCCAGCAGCCTTGAGTGGGAGCAGTACTTC
d_call: TRBD1; v_call: TRBV27; clone_size: once; j_call: TRBJ2-7; cdr3_aa: CASSFRPPGQGSSYEQYF; cdr3_nt: TGTGCCAGCAGTTTCCGACCTCCGGGACAGGGGAGCTCCTACGAGCAGTACTTC
d_call: -; v_call: TRBV7-2; clone_size: -; j_call: TRBJ1-4; cdr3_aa: CASSFVGGGNEKLFF; cdr3_nt: TGTGCCAGCAGCTTTGTGGGGGGTGGTAATGAAAAACTGTTTTTT
d_call: TRBD1; v_call: TRBV4-1; clone_size: few; j_call: TRBJ1-1; cdr3_aa: CASSQDRTGGLTLAFF; cdr3_nt: TGCGCCAGCAGCCAAGATAGGACAGGGGGCTTGACGTTGGCTTTCTTT
d_call: TRBD1; v_call: TRBV19; clone_size: -; j_call: TRBJ1-1; cdr3_aa: CASRDRGWTEAFF; cdr3_nt: TGTGCCAGCCGGGACAGGGGATGGACTGAAGCTTTCTTT
d_call: -; v_call: TRBV7-9; clone_size: -; j_call: TRBJ1-1; cdr3_aa: CASRKGLNTEAFF; cdr3_nt: TGTGCCAGCAGAAAAGGACTCAACACTGAAGCTTTCTTT
d_call: TRBD1; v_call: TRBV9; clone_size: -; j_call: TRBJ2-1; cdr3_aa: CASSVQGARYEQFF; cdr3_nt: TGTGCCAGCAGCGTACAGGGGGCGCGGTATGAGCAGTTCTTC
d_call: TRBD1; v_call: TRBV10-3; clone_size: -; j_call: TRBJ2-7; cdr3_aa: CAISFGQDYEQYF; cdr3_nt: TGTGCCATCAGCTTCGGACAGGACTACGAGCAGTACTTC
d_call: -; v_call: TRBV7-9; clone_size: -; j_call: TRBJ1-1; cdr3_aa: CASSLAQGFGEAFF; cdr3_nt: TGTGCCAGCAGCTTAGCGCAGGGTTTCGGTGAAGCTTTCTTT
d_call: TRBD1; v_call: TRBV6-5; clone_size: -; j_call: TRBJ1-6; cdr3_aa: CASSDRQGLPLHF; cdr3_nt: TGTGCCAGCAGTGACAGACAGGGCCTACCCCTCCACTTT
d_call: -; v_call: TRBV14; clone_size: -; j_call: TRBJ2-5; cdr3_aa: CASSRRAPNQETQYF; cdr3_nt: TGTGCCAGCAGCCGGCGGGCGCCGAACCAAGAGACCCAGTACTTC
d_call: TRBD2; v_call: TRBV5-4; clone_size: -; j_call: TRBJ2-1; cdr3_aa: CASRGASGASYNEQFF; cdr3_nt: TGTGCCAGCAGGGGGGCTAGCGGGGCCTCCTACAATGAGCAGTTCTTC
d_call: TRBD2; v_call: TRBV9; clone_size: -; j_call: TRBJ2-5; cdr3_aa: CASSVGAGGLQETQYF; cdr3_nt: TGTGCCAGCAGCGTAGGAGCGGGGGGGCTTCAAGAGACCCAGTACTTC
d_call: -; v_call: TRBV25-1; clone_size: -; j_call: TRBJ2-1; cdr3_aa: CASSTQTGNNEQFF; cdr3_nt: TGTGCCAGCAGTACGCAAACAGGGAACAATGAGCAGTTCTTC
d_call: TRBD2; v_call: TRBV6-5; clone_size: once; j_call: TRBJ2-1; cdr3_aa: CASSVAGANEQFF; cdr3_nt: TGTGCCAGCTCGGTAGCGGGGGCCAATGAGCAGTTCTTC
d_call: TRBD1; v_call: TRBV28; clone_size: -; j_call: TRBJ1-4; cdr3_aa: CASRQPGQGIEKLFF; cdr3_nt: TGTGCCAGCAGACAACCGGGACAGGGGATTGAAAAACTGTTTTTT
d_call: -; v_call: TRBV6-1; clone_size: -; j_call: TRBJ1-2; cdr3_aa: CASSGPTGTHYGYTF; cdr3_nt: TGTGCCAGCAGTGGCCCCACAGGGACCCACTATGGCTACACCTTC
d_call: -; v_call: TRBV19; clone_size: -; j_call: TRBJ1-2; cdr3_aa: CASSIGGGSYGYTF; cdr3_nt: TGTGCCAGTAGTATAGGAGGTGGGTCCTATGGCTACACCTTC
d_call: -; v_call: TRBV29-1; clone_size: -; j_call: TRBJ1-2; cdr3_aa: CSVEWRGYGYTF; cdr3_nt: TGCAGCGTTGAATGGCGGGGATATGGCTACACCTTC
d_call: -; v_call: TRBV11-2; clone_size: few; j_call: TRBJ2-7; cdr3_aa: CASSARVKAYEQYF; cdr3_nt: TGTGCCAGCAGCGCCCGGGTCAAGGCCTACGAGCAGTACTTC
d_call: -; v_call: TRBV6-1; clone_size: -; j_call: TRBJ1-1; cdr3_aa: CASRIGGGNTEAFF; cdr3_nt: TGTGCCAGCAGGATAGGGGGTGGGAACACTGAAGCTTTCTTT
d_call: -; v_call: TRBV18; clone_size: -; j_call: TRBJ2-1; cdr3_aa: CASSRSGRGDEQFF; cdr3_nt: TGTGCCAGCTCACGGTCGGGACGCGGGGATGAGCAGTTCTTC
d_call: -; v_call: TRBV5-6; clone_size: -; j_call: TRBJ2-2; cdr3_aa: CASSLVGRTIGELFF; cdr3_nt: TGTGCCAGCAGCTTGGTTGGCAGGACAATCGGGGAGCTGTTTTTT
d_call: -; v_call: TRBV11-2; clone_size: -; j_call: TRBJ1-3; cdr3_aa: CASSLAGVRNTIYF; cdr3_nt: TGTGCCAGCAGCTTAGCCGGGGTGCGAAACACCATATATTTT
d_call: -; v_call: TRBV4-1; clone_size: -; j_call: TRBJ2-1; cdr3_aa: CASSQGDSGWGSSYNEQFF; cdr3_nt: TGCGCCAGCAGCCAAGGGGACTCAGGGTGGGGGAGTAGCTACAATGAGCAGTTCTTC
d_call: -; v_call: TRBV28; clone_size: -; j_call: TRBJ1-1; cdr3_aa: CASRTGSTEAFF; cdr3_nt: TGTGCCAGCAGAACAGGGTCCACTGAAGCTTTCTTT
d_call: TRBD1; v_call: TRBV10-2; clone_size: -; j_call: TRBJ2-3; cdr3_aa: CASTDTPGRGKGSPHTDTQYF; cdr3_nt: TGCGCCAGCACTGATACCCCCGGCAGGGGGAAAGGGTCCCCACACACAGATACGCAGTATTTT
d_call: -; v_call: TRBV4-1; clone_size: -; j_call: TRBJ1-2; cdr3_aa: CASSQERGVDGYTF; cdr3_nt: TGCGCCAGCAGCCAAGAACGGGGGGTCGATGGCTACACCTTC